Sequencing of this T cell receptor (beta chain) was carried out in a study of identical twins. This clonotype has more than one count but fewer than ten. This CDR3 comprises 17 residues. V was clipped by 7 bases and J by 7 bases, with 23 bases between them. CDR1 and CDR2 from the germline V gene are WSHSY and SAAADI. Via MiXCR, TCRdb re-called the 5' RACE reads, giving one row per CDR3 protein. The table shows under 300,000 distinct CDR3 sequences, with over 13% occurring only once. This sequence originates from a woman aged 18-30 years in good health. The specimen was memory (CD45RO+) T cells sorted from blood. The gene calls are TRBV10-2 and TRBJ1-6; D is perhaps TRBD1 (5 bases). CDR3 DNA: TGCGCCAGCAAGCTGGGTGGGGGTCGTTCATCCAATTCACCCCTCCACTTT. Its translation: CASKLGGGRSSNSPLHF.